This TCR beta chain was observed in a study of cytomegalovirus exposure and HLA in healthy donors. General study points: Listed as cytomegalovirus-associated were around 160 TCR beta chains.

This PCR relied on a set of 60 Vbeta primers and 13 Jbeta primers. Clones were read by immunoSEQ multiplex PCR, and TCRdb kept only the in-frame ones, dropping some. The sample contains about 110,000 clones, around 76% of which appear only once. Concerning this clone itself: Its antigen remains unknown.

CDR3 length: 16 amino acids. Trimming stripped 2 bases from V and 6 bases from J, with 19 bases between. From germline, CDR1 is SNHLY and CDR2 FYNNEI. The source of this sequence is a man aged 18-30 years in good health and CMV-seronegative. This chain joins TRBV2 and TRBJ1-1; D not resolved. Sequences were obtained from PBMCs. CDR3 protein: CASSEYGPPLSAEAFF. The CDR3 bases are TGTGCCAGCAGTGAATATGGTCCCCCACTGAGTGCTGAAGCTTTCTTT. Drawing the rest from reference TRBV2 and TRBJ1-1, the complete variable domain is EPEVTQTPSHQVTQMGQEVILRCVPISNHLYFYWYRQILGQKVEFLVSFYNNEISEKSEIFDDQFSVERPDGSNFTLKIRSTKLEDSAMYFCASSEYGPPLSAEAFFGQGTRLTVV.